A selection of T cell receptor beta chains follows, all from one sample in a study of cytomegalovirus exposure and HLA in healthy donors. Only in-frame clones appear in the TCRdb table, and some are missing; sequencing was by immunoSEQ multiplex PCR. Counted here are approximately 97,000 clones, around 77% occurring once; the ten biggest clones make up around a tenth. What was sequenced was PBMCs. The origin of the receptors is a male donor in good health and CMV-seropositive. Both conserved end residues are part of each CDR3. D genes are given only for firm matches. Some rows mark clone size as missing; the rest say once, few, many or name a class of expanded clone.

j_gene,abundance,d_gene,v_gene,CDR3nt,CDR3aa
TRBJ2-3,NA,TRBD2,TRBV7-2,TGTGCCAGCAGCGGGGGGGGGACAGATACGCAGTATTTT,CASSGGGTDTQYF
TRBJ1-3,NA,NA,TRBV4-2,TGTGCCAGCAGCCAAGACCTCCTTTCGCCCGGGGGAGGAAACACCATATATTTT,CASSQDLLSPGGGNTIYF
TRBJ2-1,NA,TRBD2,TRBV4-3,TGCGCCAGCAGCCAAGAGTCTAGCGGGAGGGCCACTGCCAATGAGCAGTTCTTC,CASSQESSGRATANEQFF
TRBJ1-1,NA,TRBD1,TRBV6-1,TGTGCCAGCAGTGAAATGGGGGACAGTGAAGCTTTCTTT,CASSEMGDSEAFF
TRBJ2-7,NA,NA,TRBV13,TGTGCCAGCAGCCAGGAGGGACTTCCTAGAGAGCAGTACTTC,CASSQEGLPREQYF
TRBJ1-2,NA,NA,TRBV19,TGTGCCAGTAGTTCTGCCAGGGGATATGGCTACACCTTC,CASSSARGYGYTF
TRBJ2-3,NA,TRBD1,TRBV10-1,TGCGCCAGCAGTGAGGACAGGGGATGGGTCCTGGGTACGCAGTATTTT,CASSEDRGWVLGTQYF
TRBJ2-5,once,NA,TRBV11-2,TGTGCCAGCAGTCCCCTCCCGGGTTTACAAGAGACCCAGTACTTC,CASSPLPGLQETQYF
TRBJ2-5,NA,TRBD1,TRBV30,TGTGCCTGGGGAAAGGCAGGGGGAAAGACCCAGTACTTC,CAWGKAGGKTQYF
TRBJ2-1,NA,TRBD2,TRBV5-1,TGCGCCAGCAGCGAACTAGCGGGAGGGTACAATGAGCAGTTCTTC,CASSELAGGYNEQFF
TRBJ1-1,once,NA,TRBV6-5,TGTGCCAGCAGCCGCCACGGGGGGAAGGGCACTGAAGCTTTCTTT,CASSRHGGKGTEAFF
TRBJ2-1,NA,TRBD2,TRBV12-5,TGTGCTAGTGGCACAGGACTAGCGGGATCAAGTGAGCAGTTCTTC,CASGTGLAGSSEQFF
TRBJ2-7,NA,NA,TRBV5-1,TGCGCCAGCAGCCATACTGTGCCGTCTAGCCCTCCCTACGAGCAGTACTTC,CASSHTVPSSPPYEQYF
TRBJ2-5,NA,NA,TRBV7-3,TGTGCCAGCAGCCCAGATGGGATTAGGGGTTTCGAGACCCAGTACTTC,CASSPDGIRGFETQYF
TRBJ2-5,once,TRBD2,TRBV5-8,TGTGCCAGCAGCTTCGGGGGGCAAGCGGGAGGGAAAGAGACCCAGTACTTC,CASSFGGQAGGKETQYF
TRBJ2-1,NA,TRBD2,TRBV9,TGTGCCAGCCACCCGGGGGGGACTAGCGGTTACAATGAGCAGTTCTTC,CASHPGGTSGYNEQFF
TRBJ1-3,NA,NA,TRBV4-3,TGCGCCAGCAGCCAAGACACGGGACAAGCAGGAAACACCATATATTTT,CASSQDTGQAGNTIYF
TRBJ1-4,NA,NA,TRBV9,TGTGCCAGCAGCGTCGGGGGGGCAATAGGTGAAAAACTGTTTTTT,CASSVGGAIGEKLFF
TRBJ2-3,NA,TRBD2,TRBV11-2,TGTGCCACTTCAAGGACTAGCAGTACAGATACGCAGTATTTT,CATSRTSSTDTQYF
TRBJ2-3,NA,TRBD2,TRBV9,TGTGCCAGCAGCGTCCGGGGGGGAAGGGGCACAGATACGCAGTATTTT,CASSVRGGRGTDTQYF
TRBJ1-5,few,TRBD1,TRBV7-8,TGTGCCAGCAGACCCCAGGGGGCAGGTCAGCCCCAGCATTTT,CASRPQGAGQPQHF
TRBJ2-3,NA,NA,TRBV11-3,TGTGCCAGCAGCTTAGCGGGAGAGGGCACAGATACGCAGTATTTT,CASSLAGEGTDTQYF
TRBJ2-7,NA,TRBD2,TRBV7-2,TGTGCCAGCAGCGCTAGCGGGAGTGGGTCCTACGAGCAGTACTTC,CASSASGSGSYEQYF
TRBJ2-7,NA,TRBD1,TRBV5-6,TGTGCCAGCAGCTCCACGCGAAGGGGGCGCTTCGAGCAGTACTTC,CASSSTRRGRFEQYF
TRBJ2-2,NA,TRBD2,TRBV5-6,TGTGCCAGCAGCTTGACAACTAGCGGGGTTCGGGGCACCGGGGAGCTGTTTTTT,CASSLTTSGVRGTGELFF
TRBJ2-7,NA,NA,TRBV7-3,TGTGCCAGCAGCTTAGGGGGGGGGCGACTGATCCCCTACGAGCAGTACTTC,CASSLGGGRLIPYEQYF
TRBJ1-6,NA,NA,TRBV30,TGTGCCTGGAGTCTAAACCGTAATTCACCCCTCCACTTT,CAWSLNRNSPLHF
TRBJ2-1,NA,NA,TRBV12-5,TGTGCTAGTGGTTCGGGGCAGGGGTGGAATGAGCAGTTCTTC,CASGSGQGWNEQFF
TRBJ2-3,NA,NA,TRBV7-2,TGTGCCAGCAGCTTGTCCCGGGTTGATACGCAGTATTTT,CASSLSRVDTQYF
TRBJ1-2,NA,TRBD1,TRBV28,TGTGCCAGCAGTACCGGGACAGGCCTCCTATATGGCTACACCTTC,CASSTGTGLLYGYTF
TRBJ1-5,NA,NA,TRBV28,TGTGCCAGCAGTTTGAAGCCAAGAGATCAGCCCCAGCATTTT,CASSLKPRDQPQHF
TRBJ2-3,few,TRBD2,TRBV28,TGTGCCAGCAGTTTTGGTAGCGGGCTGTCCACAGATACGCAGTATTTT,CASSFGSGLSTDTQYF
TRBJ1-4,NA,NA,TRBV6-1,TGTGCCAGCAGTTTGGAGGTTCTTAATGAAAAACTGTTTTTT,CASSLEVLNEKLFF
TRBJ2-5,NA,NA,TRBV28,TGTGCCAGCAGTTCGCAACAGGGGAGGGAGACCCAGTACTTC,CASSSQQGRETQYF
TRBJ2-2,NA,TRBD1,TRBV6-1,TGTGCCAGCAGTGGACAGGGGTTAACCGGGGAGCTGTTTTTT,CASSGQGLTGELFF
TRBJ2-3,few,NA,TRBV6-1,TGTGCCAGCAATCTTTGGGGGGTAAGCACAGATACGCAGTATTTT,CASNLWGVSTDTQYF
TRBJ1-5,NA,NA,TRBV7-2,TGTGCCAGCACCCGTGAGCAGGGCCCTCAGCCCCAGCATTTT,CASTREQGPQPQHF
TRBJ1-1,NA,TRBD1,TRBV5-6,TGTGCCAGCAGCCCTAGCGTGGGACAGGGTAGAACTTTCTTT,CASSPSVGQGRTFF
TRBJ1-4,NA,TRBD1,TRBV5-8,TGTGCCAGCAGCTCCGGGGACAGGAAGAATGAAAAACTGTTTTTT,CASSSGDRKNEKLFF
TRBJ1-6,NA,NA,TRBV10-3,TGTGCCATCAGTAATATAAAGTGGGAGGGAAGGATATCACCCCTCCACTTT,CAISNIKWEGRISPLHF
TRBJ2-5,NA,TRBD1,TRBV5-1,TGCGCCAGCAGCATAAACACAGGGGGAATAGGAGAGACCCAGTACTTC,CASSINTGGIGETQYF
TRBJ2-7,NA,NA,TRBV19,TGTGCCAGTAGTTCGCAGGTTCTGGGGCACGAGCAGTACTTC,CASSSQVLGHEQYF
TRBJ1-2,NA,NA,TRBV14,TGTGCCAGCAGCCGGGGGGGTCTCTATGGCTACACCTTC,CASSRGGLYGYTF
TRBJ2-3,NA,TRBD2,TRBV7-2,TGTGCCAGCAGCTTAGGCGTGGGACTAGCGGGCACAGATACGCAGTATTTT,CASSLGVGLAGTDTQYF
TRBJ1-5,once,TRBD1,TRBV5-6,TGTGCCAGCAGCTTGACAGGGGCTTTTCGGCCCCAGCATTTT,CASSLTGAFRPQHF
TRBJ1-1,NA,TRBD1,TRBV28,TGTGCCAGCAGCTTACTGGACAGGGCGAACACTGAAGCTTTCTTT,CASSLLDRANTEAFF
TRBJ2-3,NA,NA,TRBV15,TGTGCCACCAGCAGAGATTCCGACAACACAGATACGCAGTATTTT,CATSRDSDNTDTQYF
TRBJ1-5,once,TRBD1,TRBV7-9,TGTGCCAGCAGTCCTATGAGGGACAGTTATAGCAATCAGCCCCAGCATTTT,CASSPMRDSYSNQPQHF
TRBJ2-7,once,TRBD2,TRBV28,TGTGCCAGCAGTTTATCAGGACTAGCGGCCAGCTGGTACGAGCAGTACTTC,CASSLSGLAASWYEQYF
TRBJ2-7,NA,TRBD2,TRBV28,TGTGCCAGCAGTTTGGTAGCGGGCCGCTACGAGCAGTACTTC,CASSLVAGRYEQYF
TRBJ2-3,NA,NA,TRBV7-2,TGTGCCAGCAGCTTTGGGACATTCCCAGATACGCAGTATTTT,CASSFGTFPDTQYF
TRBJ1-2,NA,NA,TRBV19,TGTGCCAGTAGTACAGGGTATGATGGTGGCTACACCTTC,CASSTGYDGGYTF
TRBJ2-2,few,NA,TRBV28,TGTGCCAGCAGTTTAACCGGGGGGAACACCGGGGAGCTGTTTTTT,CASSLTGGNTGELFF
TRBJ2-2,NA,NA,TRBV7-7,TGTGCCAGCAGCTTAGGCCCGGGTCTTGCCGGGGAGCTGTTTTTT,CASSLGPGLAGELFF
TRBJ1-3,NA,TRBD1,TRBV7-9,TGTGCCAGCAGCTTAGACGGGACAGTTAGATCTGGAAACACCATATATTTT,CASSLDGTVRSGNTIYF
TRBJ2-5,NA,TRBD2,TRBV6-6,TGTGCCAGCAGTTACGGGGGAGGGGAGACCCAGTACTTC,CASSYGGGETQYF
TRBJ2-1,NA,NA,TRBV11-3,TGTGCCAGCAGCTTAGATCAAGGAGGTTCGAGCTCCTACAATGAGCAGTTCTTC,CASSLDQGGSSSYNEQFF